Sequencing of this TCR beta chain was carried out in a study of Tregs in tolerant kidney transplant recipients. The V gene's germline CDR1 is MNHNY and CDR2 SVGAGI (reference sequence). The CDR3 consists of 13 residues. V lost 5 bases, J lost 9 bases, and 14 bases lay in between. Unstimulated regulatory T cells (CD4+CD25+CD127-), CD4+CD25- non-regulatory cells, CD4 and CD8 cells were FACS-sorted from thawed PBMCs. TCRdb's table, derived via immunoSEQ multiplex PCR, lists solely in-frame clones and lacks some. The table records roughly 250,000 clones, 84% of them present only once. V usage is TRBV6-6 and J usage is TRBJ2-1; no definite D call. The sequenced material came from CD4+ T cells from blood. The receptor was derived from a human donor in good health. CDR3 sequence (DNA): TGTGCCAGCAGTCGACCGCCCCAAGGTGAGCAGTTCTTC. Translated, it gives CASSRPPQGEQFF.